Presented here are 32 T cell receptor beta chains from one specimen sequenced in a study of T-cell reconstitution after alpha-beta-depleted transplantation in children. No antigen is known for these receptors. Using unique molecular identifiers, the investigators prepared the TCRbeta library. Via MiXCR, TCRdb re-called the PCR reads, giving one row per CDR3 protein. The table records about 290,000 distinct CDR3 sequences, roughly 7.8% of them present only once. The study's findings and limits: From newly produced T cells came most of the T-cell counts and diversity one year after transplant.

The source material was peripheral blood, sampled 360 days after TCRalphabeta/CD19-depleted stem cell transplant. Receptors were obtained from a female patient between 2 and 15 years old who had a stem cell transplant for Fanconi anemia, so the T cells may come from the graft donor.

At least ten counts were recorded for this clonotype. This chain connects TRBV7-3 to TRBJ2-3, with 9 bases identical to TRBD2. Germline V gives CDR1 SGHTA, CDR2 FQGTGA. V trimming: 5 bases; J trimming: 9 bases; junction bases outside the gene matches: 3. The CDR3 length is 12 residues. This chain's CDR3 is CASSPSGKTQYF. In nucleotides, the CDR3 is TGTGCCAGCAGCCCTAGCGGGAAAACGCAGTATTTT.

This clonotype was seen a handful of times. The V gene is TRBV5-6, the J gene TRBJ2-7; possibly TRBD1 for D (8 bases). V dropped 2 bases and J dropped 9 bases, with 15 bases sitting between them. CDR1 and CDR2 (germline): SGHDT, YYEEEE. CDR3 length: 13 amino acids. The CDR3 sequence is CASSFRQGRVQYF. The CDR3 DNA reads TGTGCCAGCAGCTTTAGACAGGGGAGGGTGCAGTACTTC.

This chain connects TRBV11-2 to TRBJ1-1; unclear D gene. Trimming cost V 5 bases and J 3 bases, with 16 bases left between them. The germline V gene encodes CDR1 SGHAT and CDR2 FQNNGV. This CDR3 is 15 amino acids long. CDR3 loop: CASSQTEGGYTEAFF. CDR3 sequence (DNA): TGTGCCAGCAGCCAAACCGAGGGAGGGTACACTGAAGCTTTCTTT.

The sample holds many counts of this clonotype. The chain is built from TRBV4-2 and TRBJ2-1; D not resolved. Trimming pared 0 bases from V and 7 bases from J, leaving 10 bases between. CDR3 length: 14 amino acids. Germline values: CDR1 LGHNA, CDR2 YNFKEQ. CDR3 nucleotide sequence: TGTGCCAGCAGCCAAGATGTGGGGTGGAATGAGCAGTTCTTC. Residues: CASSQDVGWNEQFF.

This clonotype was seen ten or more times. The chain links TRBV7-2 to TRBJ2-1; TRBD2 agrees at 13 bases. The CDR3 covers 14 residues. Germline CDR1 reads SGHTA; CDR2 reads FQGNSA. V was pared by 3 bases and J by 10 bases, with 3 bases of the junction left unmatched. The DNA for the CDR3 is TGTGCCAGCAGCTTCGGACTAGCGGGGGAAGAGCAGTTCTTC. The encoded protein is CASSFGLAGEEQFF.

This clonotype was counted at least ten times. V usage is TRBV4-3 and J usage is TRBJ1-6, with D maybe TRBD1 (6 bases). The CDR3 runs 16 residues. Germline V lookup: CDR1 LGHNA, CDR2 YSLEER. V gave up 0 bases and J gave up 10 bases, with 16 bases separating them. In DNA form, the CDR3 reads TGCGCCAGCAGCCAAGATCAGGGGAAGTACGGATCACCCCTCCACTTT. The encoded protein is CASSQDQGKYGSPLHF.

This clonotype was picked up many times. The CDR3 DNA is TGCGCCAGCAGCCAAGACCCTAGCGGGGGGGGTGCGGACGAGCAGTACTTC. It specifies CASSQDPSGGGADEQYF. The V and J genes are TRBV4-1 and TRBJ2-7, with TRBD2 identical over 12 bases. CDR3 length: 17 residues. Germline V gene lookup returns CDR1 MGHRA and CDR2 YSYEKL. V lost 0 bases to trimming and J lost 5 bases; unmatched junction nucleotides: 8.

This clonotype was observed a handful of times. V usage is TRBV5-1 and J usage is TRBJ2-5; 7 bases line up with TRBD1. Trimming took 4 bases from V and 2 from J; bases not matched to a gene: 5. Germline CDR1 reads SGHRS; CDR2 reads YFSETQ. This CDR3 comprises 14 residues. The CDR3 nucleotides are TGCGCCAGCAGCCCTCTACAGGGGCAAGAGACCCAGTACTTC. It translates to CASSPLQGQETQYF. Filled out from reference TRBV5-1 and TRBJ2-5, the complete variable domain reads KAGVTQTPRYLIKTRGQQVTLSCSPISGHRSVSWYQQTPGQGLQFLFEYFSETQRNKGNFPGRFSGRQFSNSRSEMNVSTLELGDSALYLCASSPLQGQETQYFGPGTRLLVL.

This clonotype was counted at least ten times. This sequence joins TRBV6-1 and TRBJ2-2; 8 nucleotides match TRBD1. The CDR3 length is 14 residues. The V gene end was trimmed by 5 bases and the J gene end by 4 bases; junction bases not matched to a gene: 3. Germline lookup yields CDR1 MNHNS and CDR2 SASEGT. CDR3 residues: CASSRTGSTGELFF. CDR3 sequence (DNA): TGTGCCAGCAGTAGGACAGGGAGCACCGGGGAGCTGTTTTTT.

This clonotype has just a few counts. This rearrangement joins TRBV20-1 to TRBJ1-1; a possible D gene is TRBD1 (6 bases). This CDR3 is built from 16 residues. In germline, CDR1 is DFQATT, CDR2 SNEGSKA (reference sequence). Trimming left V 0 bases short and J 4 bases short, with 18 bases between. CDR3 nucleotides: TGCAGTGCTAGAGATACCAAACGGGGGCAACGCACTGAAGCTTTCTTT. Its protein is CSARDTKRGQRTEAFF.

This clonotype was detected ten times or more. The CDR3 protein is CASSVPGNLNTEAFF. CDR3 nucleotide sequence: TGTGCCAGCAGCGTCCCAGGGAATTTGAACACTGAAGCTTTCTTT. The rearrangement uses TRBV9 and TRBJ1-1; tentatively, D is TRBD1 (5 bases). The V gene's germline CDR1 is SGDLS and CDR2 YYNGEE. The CDR3 spans 15 residues. The ends were cut back, 2 bases at V and 0 bases at J, with 11 bases in the middle.

Ten or more counts support this clonotype. The chain has TRBV11-1 and TRBJ2-1, with 8 bases identical to TRBD2. The CDR3 has 18 amino acids. Germline CDR1 is SGHAT and CDR2 is FQDESV (reference sequence). V gave up 4 bases and J gave up 0 bases; unmatched junction bases: 11. CDR3 amino acids: CASSYPRSGERSYNEQFF. In nucleotides, the CDR3 is TGTGCCAGCAGCTATCCCCGTAGCGGGGAACGCTCCTACAATGAGCAGTTCTTC.

This clonotype was counted ten times or more. The chain couples TRBV27 to TRBJ2-1, with D possibly being TRBD1 (6 bases). Trimming stripped 1 base from V and 0 bases from J, with 13 bases between. Per the germline V gene, CDR1 is MNHEY and CDR2 is SMNVEV (reference sequence). This CDR3 is 17 amino acids long. CDR3 in amino acids: CASSLWGRQRSYNEQFF. The CDR3 bases are TGTGCCAGCAGTTTATGGGGGCGTCAGCGCTCCTACAATGAGCAGTTCTTC.

This clonotype was picked up a small number of times. The chain is built from TRBV4-3 and TRBJ2-5; the match to TRBD2 covers 8 bases. This CDR3 spans 15 amino acids. The J segment lost 5 bases and the V segment lost 5 bases, leaving 10 bases of the junction unmatched. Germline V gene data show CDR1 as LGHNA and CDR2 as YSLEER. CDR3 nucleotide sequence: TGCGCCAGCAGCACAATCGACCGGGGGGGTGAGACCCAGTACTTC. Translated, it gives CASSTIDRGGETQYF.

CDR3 DNA sequence: TGTGCCAGCAGCTTTGATCCCGCTTCACCCCTCCACTTT. This translates into CASSFDPASPLHF. V is TRBV5-5 and J is TRBJ1-6; D is uncertain. This CDR3 contains 13 residues. V was cut by 2 bases and J by 9 bases, with 9 bases left in between. CDR1 SGHKS and CDR2 YYEKEE come from the germline V gene (reference sequence).

Ten or more counts support this clonotype. V gene TRBV20-1 combines with J gene TRBJ1-1; the D is unclear. The CDR3 loop spans 15 amino acids. CDR1 is DFQATT, CDR2 SNEGSKA, per germline (reference sequence). Trimming stripped 1 base from V and 4 bases from J, with 16 bases between. CDR3 region: CSARAGYRRSTEAFF. CDR3 nucleotide sequence: TGCAGTGCTAGAGCTGGGTACCGACGGAGCACTGAAGCTTTCTTT.

This clonotype was recorded many times. V is TRBV12-3 or TRBV12-4 and J is TRBJ2-5; 8 positions match TRBD2. The CDR3 has 19 amino acids. V trimming: 5 bases; J trimming: 4 bases; junction bases outside the gene matches: 21. CDR3 nucleotide sequence: TGTGCCAGCAGTAGGTTGTCCGGGACTAGAGAGTTGAGGAGAGAGACCCAGTACTTC. This sequence encodes CASSRLSGTRELRRETQYF.

V is TRBV28 and J is TRBJ1-2; D perhaps matches TRBD1 (5 bases). V lost 2 bases and J lost 8, with 21 bases in between. Germline CDR1 reads MDHEN; CDR2 reads SYDVKM. The CDR3 extends over 16 amino acids. CDR3 amino acids: CASSLGAADTLWGYTF. DNA of the CDR3: TGTGCCAGCAGTTTAGGGGCCGCGGATACTTTATGGGGCTACACCTTC.

This clonotype was found many times. The chain is built from TRBV5-1 and TRBJ1-2, with 7 bases fitting TRBD1. CDR3 length: 14 residues. Germline V gene lookup returns CDR1 SGHRS and CDR2 YFSETQ. J gave up 8 bases and V 2 bases, and 9 bases lay outside the gene matches. CDR3 protein: CASSFAQGLQGYTF. In DNA form, the CDR3 reads TGCGCCAGCAGCTTCGCACAGGGGCTACAGGGCTACACCTTC.

The table lists this clonotype with a few counts. This sequence joins TRBV28 and TRBJ1-4, with TRBD1 matching over 10 bases. V gave up 5 bases and J gave up 1 base; unmatched junction bases: 7. CDR1 is MDHEN and CDR2 is SYDVKM in the germline V gene. The CDR3 covers 17 residues. The CDR3 protein is CASSPPGQGLTNEKLFF. The DNA of the CDR3 is TGTGCCAGCAGTCCTCCGGGACAGGGGTTAACTAATGAAAAACTGTTTTTT.

V usage is TRBV27 and J usage is TRBJ2-7; 10 nucleotides agree with TRBD1. V was clipped by 0 bases and J by 2 bases; unmatched bases: 7. CDR3 length: 17 amino acids. Germline assignment: CDR1 MNHEY and CDR2 SMNVEV (reference sequence). CDR3 residues: CASSLSGDRGKTYEQYF. CDR3 nucleotides: TGTGCCAGCAGTTTATCGGGGGACAGGGGAAAGACCTACGAGCAGTACTTC.

This clonotype has at least ten counts. The chain carries TRBV20-1 and TRBJ2-1; D not resolved. CDR1 DFQATT and CDR2 SNEGSKA come from the germline V gene (reference sequence). V was clipped by 4 bases and J by 4 bases, with 2 bases between them. CDR3 length equals 10 residues. The DNA of the CDR3 is TGCAGTGCTACGTACAATGAGCAGTTCTTC. Protein product: CSATYNEQFF.

The J gene is TRBJ2-1, the V gene TRBV20-1; TRBD1 agrees at 9 bases. CDR3 size: 13 residues. Germline V gives CDR1 DFQATT, CDR2 SNEGSKA (reference sequence). Trimming at V came to 6 bases and at J to 7 bases, leaving 7 bases not matched to a gene. The CDR3 spells CSAPTGGGNEQFF. As DNA, the CDR3 is TGCAGTGCCCCGACAGGGGGTGGGAATGAGCAGTTCTTC.

The chain employs TRBV6-5 and TRBJ1-1, with 7 nucleotides matching TRBD1. V lost 2 bases to trimming and J lost 5 bases; unmatched junction nucleotides: 17. The V gene's germline CDR1 is MNHEY and CDR2 SVGAGI. The CDR3 runs to 18 residues. Here the CDR3 DNA reads TGTGCCAGCAGTTACGGCCGATTAGGGGGCTCGTATGGGACTGAAGCTTTCTTT. Its translation: CASSYGRLGGSYGTEAFF.

The rearrangement joins TRBV18 to TRBJ1-2; D gene ambiguous. The V end lost 0 bases, the J end lost 3 bases, and 8 bases lay between the germline ends. Germline V gene lookup returns CDR1 KGHSH and CDR2 LQKENI. This CDR3 is 14 amino acids long. CDR3 region: CASSPPSEDYGYTF. In DNA, the CDR3 is TGTGCCAGCTCACCACCTTCAGAGGACTATGGCTACACCTTC.

This clonotype has at least ten counts. The rearrangement links TRBV7-3 to TRBJ2-2; D call uncertain. With 2 bases removed from V and 2 bases from J, the gap between germline ends came to 12 bases. The CDR3 totals 16 residues. CDR1 SGHTA and CDR2 FQGTGA come from the germline V gene. CDR3 in amino acids: CASSLDSVVNTGELFF. CDR3 DNA: TGTGCCAGCAGCTTAGATTCGGTTGTTAACACCGGGGAGCTGTTTTTT.

This clonotype showed up many times. The V and J genes are TRBV20-1 and TRBJ2-7, with 7 nucleotides matching TRBD1. The germline CDR1 and CDR2 sequences are DFQATT and SNEGSKA (reference sequence). The CDR3 is made up of 11 amino acids. The J segment lost 4 bases and the V segment lost 6 bases, leaving 3 bases of the junction unmatched. The CDR3 nucleotides read TGCAGTGCGGAGACAGGGTACGAGCAGTACTTC. This sequence encodes CSAETGYEQYF.

In regard to this clonotype: This could be a read error, since a much larger clone is one nucleotide away. This chain joins TRBV5-1 and TRBJ2-5, with 14 nucleotides matching TRBD2. Germline loops: CDR1 SGHRS, CDR2 YFSETQ. V lost 3 bases and J lost 7; bases outside the gene matches: 8. The CDR3 spans 16 residues. As DNA, the CDR3 is TGCGCCAGCAGCTCCGGACTAGCGGGGGGCCAGGGGACCCAGTACTTC. Translated: CASSSGLAGGQGTQYF.

A few counts support this clonotype. This sequence joins TRBV5-6 and TRBJ1-1; a possible D gene is TRBD1 (6 bases). Between the trimmed V and J ends, which lost 4 bases and 7 bases, there was a span of 11 bases. The CDR3 consists of 12 residues. Germline CDR1 is SGHDT and CDR2 is YYEEEE. The CDR3 region has the DNA TGTGCCAGCAGCGCCGACAGGCTTGAAGCTTTCTTT. Translated: CASSADRLEAFF.

The V call is TRBV30, the J call TRBJ2-7; D gene ambiguous. V was cut by 5 bases and J by 4 bases, with 18 bases left in between. The CDR3 covers 14 residues. CDR1 is GTSNPN and CDR2 is SVGIG in the germline V gene (reference sequence). The CDR3 is CAWEEVGYGYEQYF. Here the CDR3 DNA reads TGTGCCTGGGAAGAGGTGGGCTACGGATACGAGCAGTACTTC.

This clonotype was detected a few times. The chain links TRBV28 to TRBJ1-5; D perhaps matches TRBD1 (6 bases). The CDR3 length is 16 residues. The V end was cut by 2 bases, the J end by 0 bases, with 11 bases between. Germline-derived CDR1 and CDR2 are MDHEN and SYDVKM. For the CDR3, the DNA is TGTGCCAGCAGTTTAGGTCAGGGGAATAGCAATCAGCCCCAGCATTTT. It is translated as CASSLGQGNSNQPQHF.

This clonotype was seen ten or more times. The chain uses TRBV9 and TRBJ2-7, with TRBD2 matching 9 bases. Germline V CDR1 and CDR2: SGDLS, YYNGEE. The CDR3 spans 15 residues. With V trimmed by 0 bases and J by 4 bases, 5 bases remained unmatched. CDR3 nucleotides: TGTGCCAGCAGCGTAGCCGATAGCGGGGGTTACGAGCAGTACTTC. It is translated as CASSVADSGGYEQYF.